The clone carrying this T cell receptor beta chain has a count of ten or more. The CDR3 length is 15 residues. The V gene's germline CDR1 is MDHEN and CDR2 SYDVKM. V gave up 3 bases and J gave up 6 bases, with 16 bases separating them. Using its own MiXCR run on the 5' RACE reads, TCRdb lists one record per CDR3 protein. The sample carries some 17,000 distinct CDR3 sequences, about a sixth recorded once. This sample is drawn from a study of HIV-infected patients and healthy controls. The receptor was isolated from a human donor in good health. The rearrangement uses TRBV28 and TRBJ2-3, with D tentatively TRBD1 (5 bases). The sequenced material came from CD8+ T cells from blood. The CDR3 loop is CASSLPPGQWDTQYF. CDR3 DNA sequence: TGTGCCAGCAGTTTGCCCCCAGGGCAGTGGGATACGCAGTATTTT. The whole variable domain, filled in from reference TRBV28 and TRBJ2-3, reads DVKVTQSSRYLVKRTGEKVFLECVQDMDHENMFWYRQDPGLGLRLIYFSYDVKMKEKGDIPEGYSVSREKKERFSLILESASTNQTSMYLCASSLPPGQWDTQYFGPGTRLTVL.